This TCR beta chain was sequenced for a study of vaccination effects on CD4 cells after COVID-19. Study observations and caveats: Late post-vaccination samples showed marked contraction of infection- and vaccine-induced clones. Small numbers of convalescent patients limited the study. It also lacked early post-infection timepoints.

The CDR3 runs to 16 residues. With 10 bases removed from V and 0 bases from J, the gap between germline ends came to 19 bases. Germline assignment: CDR1 ENHRY and CDR2 SYGVKD. Expansion with viral peptide pools was applied to antigen-specific CD4+ T cells by the ViraFEST assay prior to sequencing. Following culture for around 10 days, CD4+ T cells were isolated. All vaccine recipients tested negative for nucleocapsid antibodies and had never contracted SARS-CoV-2 infection. A few million PBMC per well received approximately 11 IU/ml IL-2 and 8 to 10 ug/ml peptides in culture. Clones were read by immunoSEQ multiplex PCR, and TCRdb kept only the in-frame ones, dropping some. The sample has some 22,000 clones, about three quarters seen once; the top ten hold roughly 3.5%. Details on this clone: The antigen is undetermined.

The starting material was CD4+ T cells from PBMCs cultured with SARS-CoV-2 spike peptides, obtained before COVID-19 vaccination. The sequence was obtained from a human donor who received a COVID-19 vaccine. The rearrangement joins TRBV10-3 to TRBJ1-5; D is perhaps TRBD1 (6 bases). CDR3: CATEGGPSYSNQPQHF. CDR3 DNA: TGTGCCACTGAAGGGGGGCCGAGTTATAGCAATCAGCCCCAGCATTTT.